This is a list of T cell receptor beta chains from one sample in a study of shared clonotypes between healthy human individuals. Clones were read by immunoSEQ multiplex PCR, and TCRdb kept only the in-frame ones, dropping some. This table holds under 600,000 clones, approximately 95% found once. The specimen was naive CD4+ T cells sorted from blood. Receptors were obtained from a woman aged 25 to 39 in good health. Both conserved end residues are part of each CDR3. A D gene is named only where the DNA matches it firmly. Some rows mark clone size as missing; the rest say once, few, many or name a class of expanded clone.

>TRBV5-1|TRBJ2-7|.|.
CASSSQFYEQYF
TGCGCCAGCAGCTCCCAATTCTACGAGCAGTACTTC
>TRBV6-9|TRBJ2-7|TRBD2|.
CASSYGAGGGYEQYF
TGTGCCAGCAGTTACGGCGCGGGAGGGGGGTACGAGCAGTACTTC
>TRBV12-1|TRBJ2-6|.|.
CASSEPTGGASGANVLTF
TGTGCCAGCAGCGAGCCGACAGGGGGCGCCTCCGGGGCCAACGTCCTGACTTTC
>TRBV18|TRBJ2-7|.|.
CASSPIGAAPYEQYF
TGTGCCAGCTCACCAATCGGCGCCGCACCCTACGAGCAGTACTTC
>TRBV15|TRBJ2-4|.|.
CATSLAWAKNIQYF
TGTGCCACCAGTCTGGCTTGGGCCAAAAACATTCAGTACTTC
>TRBV9|TRBJ2-7|TRBD1|.
CASSRDSNYEQYF
TGTGCCAGCAGCCGGGACAGTAACTACGAGCAGTACTTC
>TRBV5-4|TRBJ1-1|.|few
CASSLGGRTEAFF
TGTGCCAGCAGCTTGGGAGGGCGCACTGAAGCTTTCTTT
>TRBV2|TRBJ2-1|TRBD2|.
CASGLALYNEQFF
TGTGCCAGCGGACTAGCCTTATACAATGAGCAGTTCTTC
>TRBV6-1|TRBJ1-1|TRBD1|.
CASSEINRGLSTEAFF
TGTGCCAGCAGTGAGATAAACAGGGGGCTAAGCACTGAAGCTTTCTTT
>TRBV15|TRBJ2-7|.|.
CATSREGQSVQYF
TGTGCCACCAGCAGAGAAGGACAATCTGTGCAGTACTTC
>TRBV5-1|TRBJ2-3|.|.
CASSLVDGSTDTQYF
TGCGCCAGCAGCTTGGTAGACGGTAGCACAGATACGCAGTATTTT
>TRBV28|TRBJ1-5|.|.
CASSLTGTNQPQHF
TGTGCCAGCAGTTTAACAGGGACTAATCAGCCCCAGCATTTT
>TRBV5-1|TRBJ1-2|.|.
CASTGLWHGYTF
TGCGCCAGTACGGGGCTGTGGCATGGCTACACCTTC
>TRBV14|TRBJ2-3|TRBD2|.
CASSGLAFADTQYF
TGTGCCAGCAGCGGACTAGCTTTTGCAGATACGCAGTATTTT
>TRBV7-7|TRBJ2-1|TRBD2|.
CASSPTSGSYNEQFF
TGTGCCAGCAGCCCTACTAGCGGTTCCTACAATGAGCAGTTCTTC
>TRBV4-2|TRBJ2-1|.|.
CASSKRVAETYNEQFF
TGTGCCAGCAGCAAAAGAGTTGCGGAGACCTACAATGAGCAGTTCTTC
>TRBV27|TRBJ2-6|.|.
CASSPRISSGANVLTF
TGTGCCAGCAGCCCCAGAATCAGCTCTGGGGCCAACGTCCTGACTTTC
>TRBV28|TRBJ2-5|TRBD2|.
CASSSQGAGEQETQYF
TGTGCCAGCAGTTCCCAAGGTGCGGGAGAGCAAGAGACCCAGTACTTC
>TRBV15|TRBJ1-1|.|.
CATSRDSVYTRVTEAFF
TGTGCCACCAGCAGAGATTCTGTTTACACTCGTGTCACTGAAGCTTTCTTT
>TRBV9|TRBJ2-7|.|.
CASSEGGGRPSYEQYF
TGTGCCAGCAGCGAGGGTGGTGGGAGGCCGTCCTACGAGCAGTACTTC
>TRBV28|TRBJ2-7|.|.
CASSLRDEQYF
TGTGCCAGCAGTTTACGGGACGAGCAGTACTTC
>TRBV7-3|TRBJ2-5|TRBD2|.
CASSAEGAGEETQYF
TGTGCCAGCAGCGCTGAAGGGGCGGGAGAGGAGACCCAGTACTTC
>TRBV5-4|TRBJ1-1|.|.
CASSLGQDHTEAFF
TGTGCCAGCAGCTTGGGACAGGATCACACTGAAGCTTTCTTT
>TRBV19|TRBJ2-3|.|.
CASRPRGSSTDTQYF
TGTGCCAGTAGGCCGAGGGGGTCCAGCACAGATACGCAGTATTTT
>TRBV2|TRBJ1-2|.|.
CASSEPVSGRGYTF
TGTGCCAGCAGTGAACCAGTGTCAGGACGGGGCTACACCTTC
>TRBV11-3|TRBJ1-3|.|.
CASSLGKSSGNTIYF
TGTGCCAGCAGCTTGGGGAAGTCCTCTGGAAACACCATATATTTT
>TRBV7-9|TRBJ2-5|TRBD2|.
CASSLALREYQETQYF
TGTGCCAGCAGCTTAGCTCTGCGGGAGTACCAAGAGACCCAGTACTTC
>TRBV4-2|TRBJ2-3|.|.
CASSQESGAASTDTQYF
TGTGCCAGCAGCCAAGAATCAGGGGCTGCGAGCACAGATACGCAGTATTTT
>TRBV5-1|TRBJ2-1|TRBD2|once
CASSGSGSGNEQFF
TGCGCCAGCAGCGGGAGCGGGAGTGGGAATGAGCAGTTCTTC
>TRBV19|TRBJ1-1|TRBD1|.
CASSGQGGLLNTEAFF
TGTGCCAGCTCGGGACAGGGTGGTCTTCTGAACACTGAAGCTTTCTTT
>TRBV5-4|TRBJ2-7|.|.
CASSLGAASYEQYF
TGTGCCAGCAGCTTGGGGGCGGCTTCCTACGAGCAGTACTTC
>TRBV5-1|TRBJ1-5|.|.
CASSLDPQAPGGQPQHF
TGCGCCAGCAGCTTGGATCCCCAGGCCCCGGGCGGTCAGCCCCAGCATTTT
>TRBV2|TRBJ2-2|.|.
CASSERGFSGELFF
TGTGCCAGCAGTGAAAGGGGATTCAGCGGGGAGCTGTTTTTT
>TRBV6-1|TRBJ2-7|TRBD1|.
CASSEGTGTHYEQYF
TGTGCCAGCAGTGAAGGGACAGGGACACACTACGAGCAGTACTTC
>TRBV10-3|TRBJ1-5|TRBD1|.
CAISERLGQHNQPQHF
TGTGCCATCAGTGAGCGACTGGGACAGCACAATCAGCCCCAGCATTTT
>TRBV28|TRBJ1-2|TRBD1|.
CASSFSPGQGAGPGGYTF
TGTGCCAGCAGTTTTTCCCCGGGACAGGGCGCCGGTCCTGGCGGCTACACCTTC
>TRBV7-2|TRBJ2-7|.|.
CASSFSAAGSYEQYF
TGTGCCAGCAGCTTCTCGGCGGCGGGATCCTACGAGCAGTACTTC
>TRBV19|TRBJ2-3|.|.
CASSLATASTDTQYF
TGTGCCAGTAGTTTGGCGACCGCTAGCACAGATACGCAGTATTTT
>TRBV6-1|TRBJ1-3|.|.
CASSEASSGNTIYF
TGTGCCAGCAGTGAAGCGAGCTCTGGAAACACCATATATTTT
>TRBV28|TRBJ2-3|.|once
CASSRDTSSTDTQYF
TGTGCCAGCAGTCGGGACACATCAAGCACAGATACGCAGTATTTT
>TRBV28|TRBJ2-2|.|.
CATRQHPRSGELFF
TGTGCCACCCGACAGCACCCCAGGTCCGGGGAGCTGTTTTTT
>TRBV7-8|TRBJ1-5|.|.
CASSFGTGLGQPQHF
TGTGCCAGCAGCTTCGGGACGGGGTTGGGTCAGCCCCAGCATTTT
>TRBV6-1|TRBJ2-2|.|.
CASSGSRQSGGELFF
TGTGCCAGCAGTGGGAGCCGGCAAAGTGGCGGGGAGCTGTTTTTT
>TRBV29-1|TRBJ2-5|TRBD2|once
CSVAQRLAETQYF
TGCAGCGTTGCACAGAGACTAGCGGAGACCCAGTACTTC
>TRBV18|TRBJ1-5|.|.
CASSPAAGVHQPQHF
TGTGCCAGCTCACCAGCGGCAGGGGTACATCAGCCCCAGCATTTT
>TRBV2|TRBJ2-3|.|once
CASSASDDTQYF
TGTGCCAGCAGCGCGAGTGATGATACGCAGTATTTT